The 28 T cell receptor beta chains below were found in one sample sequenced in a study of blood T cell repertoires in COVID-19. Here immunoSEQ multiplex PCR was the method, and the copy in TCRdb shows in-frame clones only, minus some. Of over 110,000 clones listed, roughly 84% were seen once; the top ten hold 4.5% to 7%. Sequencing was done on a sample of PBMCs or T cells enriched from blood (not recorded which). Every receptor here comes from a middle-aged man with acute COVID-19.

V is TRBV7-2 and J is TRBJ2-4; the match to TRBD2 covers 16 bases. This CDR3 region has 18 residues. V lost 3 bases and J lost 5; bases outside the gene matches: 7. Looked up from germline, CDR1 is SGHTA and CDR2 is FQGNSA. The CDR3 here is CASSLGLAGGPTENIQYF. Written as DNA, the CDR3 is TGTGCCAGCAGCTTGGGACTAGCGGGAGGGCCTACCGAAAACATTCAGTACTTC.

V is TRBV12-5 and J is TRBJ1-1, with 8 bases that match TRBD1. Losses at the gene ends were 0 bases for V and 1 base for J; bases not matched to a gene: 4. Per the germline V gene, CDR1 is LGHNT and CDR2 is FRNRAP. The CDR3 is 16 amino acids. This CDR3 reads CASGLVGQGGNTEAFF. CDR3 nucleotide sequence: TGTGCTAGTGGTTTGGTCGGACAGGGTGGGAACACTGAAGCTTTCTTT.

CDR3 nucleotide sequence: TGCGCCAGCAGCTCCGGGACAAGGGGAACCGGGGAGCTGTTTTTT. Translation gives CASSSGTRGTGELFF. The rearrangement uses TRBV4-1 and TRBJ2-2; tentatively, D is TRBD1 (6 bases). This CDR3 has 15 residues. V was clipped by 5 bases and J by 5 bases, with 15 bases between them. The germline V gene encodes CDR1 MGHRA and CDR2 YSYEKL.

The chain uses TRBV4-3 and TRBJ1-2; D is undetermined. The germline gives CDR1 LGHNA, CDR2 YSLEER. There are 15 residues in the CDR3. The V end was cut by 0 bases, the J end by 4 bases, with 12 bases between. The CDR3 nucleotides read TGCGCCAGCAGCCAAGACATGACGGGATCCTATGGCTACACCTTC. Translating it yields CASSQDMTGSYGYTF.

This chain connects TRBV6-5 to TRBJ1-2; D unresolved. Germline V CDR1 and CDR2: MNHEY, SVGAGI. The CDR3 loop spans 13 amino acids. V lost 8 bases to trimming and J lost 8 bases, with 18 bases between them. CDR3 protein: CASPGTGVSGYTF. The DNA for the CDR3 is TGTGCCAGCCCTGGAACGGGAGTAAGCGGCTACACCTTC.

The V and J genes are TRBV6-5 and TRBJ1-1; tentatively, D is TRBD1 (5 bases). The CDR3 covers 15 residues. CDR1 is MNHEY and CDR2 is SVGAGI in the germline V gene. V was pared by 4 bases and J by 4 bases, with 16 bases between. Written as DNA, the CDR3 is TGTGCCAGCAGTTCCCTCCAGGGAAGGAGCACTGAAGCTTTCTTT. It is translated as CASSSLQGRSTEAFF.

The gene calls are TRBV7-2 and TRBJ2-1; TRBD2 matches at 7 bases. There are 17 residues in the CDR3. The V and J ends lost 6 bases and 3 bases, in that order; junction bases with no gene match: 14. The V gene's germline CDR1 is SGHTA and CDR2 FQGNSA. CDR3 sequence: CASRLGWRGRNYNEQFF. The CDR3 DNA follows: TGTGCCAGCAGACTGGGTTGGCGGGGGAGAAACTACAATGAGCAGTTCTTC.

This clone came up once. The V and J genes are TRBV5-4 and TRBJ2-3; 9 bases map to TRBD2. Per the germline V gene, CDR1 is SGHNT and CDR2 is YYREEE (reference sequence). The CDR3 runs 15 residues. V shed 1 base, J shed 2 bases, and the junction held 2 bases outside the gene matches. CDR3 loop: CASSLPSGATDTQYF. CDR3 sequence (DNA): TGTGCCAGCAGCTTGCCTAGCGGGGCCACAGATACGCAGTATTTT.

The chain is built from TRBV27 and TRBJ2-1, with no clear D. Per the germline V gene, CDR1 is MNHEY and CDR2 is SMNVEV (reference sequence). V shed 2 bases and J shed 9 bases, with 11 bases lying between them. The CDR3 spans 13 residues. The DNA of the CDR3 is TGTGCCAGCAGTTTAGGTGAGAGTACTGAGCAGTTCTTC. This encodes CASSLGESTEQFF.

The chain joins TRBV19 to TRBJ1-3; no definite D call. Per germline, CDR1 LNHDA and CDR2 SQIVND (reference sequence). V was clipped by 10 bases and J by 0 bases, with 13 bases between them. The CDR3 has 14 residues. CDR3 sequence (DNA): TGTGCCACTCTGGACGGGATCTCTGGAAACACCATATATTTT. Amino acids: CATLDGISGNTIYF.

V and J are TRBV5-1 and TRBJ1-2, with no clear D. Germline loops: CDR1 SGHRS, CDR2 YFSETQ. The CDR3 sequence is 13 residues long. V was pared by 4 bases and J by 4 bases, with 11 bases between. This CDR3 reads CASSDGEGYGYTF. The CDR3, as DNA: TGCGCCAGCAGCGATGGGGAGGGCTATGGCTACACCTTC.

V is TRBV7-2 and J is TRBJ1-4; a possible D gene is TRBD1 (6 bases). V dropped 1 base and J dropped 5 bases, with 14 bases sitting between them. The CDR3 loop spans 16 amino acids. Germline V gene lookup returns CDR1 SGHTA and CDR2 FQGNSA. The CDR3 DNA is TGTGCCAGCAGCTTAGACAGGGTCGGGGCAAATGAAAAACTGTTTTTT. This gives the protein CASSLDRVGANEKLFF. Based on the CDR3 plus reference TRBV7-2 and TRBJ1-4, the full variable domain is GAGVSQSPSNKVTEKGKDVELRCDPISGHTALYWYRQSLGQGLEFLIYFQGNSAPDKSGLPSDRFSAERTGGSVSTLTIQRTQQEDSAVYLCASSLDRVGANEKLFFGSGTQLSVL.

The V and J genes are TRBV7-9 and TRBJ1-2; 10 nucleotides align to TRBD1. The V gene end was trimmed by 2 bases and the J gene end by 6 bases; junction bases not matched to a gene: 6. The germline CDR1 and CDR2 sequences are SEHNR and FQNEAQ (reference sequence). The CDR3 is 15 amino acids. Here the CDR3 DNA reads TGTGCCAGCAGCTTATTGACAGGGGGCGCGGATGGCTACACCTTC. This encodes CASSLLTGGADGYTF.

The chain combines TRBV19 with TRBJ2-2; 7 bases fit TRBD1. The trim removed 5 bases at V and 6 bases at J, leaving 6 bases unmatched. This CDR3 has 14 residues. The germline V gene encodes CDR1 LNHDA and CDR2 SQIVND (reference sequence). In nucleotides, the CDR3 is TGTGCCAGTAGTCAGACAGGGAGTGCCGGGGAGCTGTTTTTT. Amino acid sequence: CASSQTGSAGELFF.

The chain is built from TRBV27 and TRBJ1-1, with D possibly being TRBD1 (6 bases). The CDR3 has 13 residues. Per germline, CDR1 MNHEY and CDR2 SMNVEV (reference sequence). V lost 4 bases and J 6 bases, leaving 12 bases between the germline ends. The CDR3 sequence: CASSSWTDPEAFF. The DNA of the CDR3 is TGTGCCAGCAGTTCCTGGACAGATCCTGAAGCTTTCTTT.

The chain employs TRBV6-1 and TRBJ2-2; the match to TRBD1 covers 7 bases. Unmatched junction bases numbered 8, after V lost 3 bases and J lost 7 bases. The CDR3 length is 15 residues. Germline lookup yields CDR1 MNHNS and CDR2 SASEGT. CDR3 region: CASSDLTGLIGELFF. CDR3 nucleotide sequence: TGTGCCAGCAGTGACCTGACAGGGTTGATCGGGGAGCTGTTTTTT.

This chain links TRBV7-2 with TRBJ2-1, with 7 bases matching TRBD1. Germline V lookup: CDR1 SGHTA, CDR2 FQGNSA. The CDR3 has 17 residues. Trimming cost V 6 bases and J 6 bases; bases outside gene matches: 17. The CDR3 here is CASSSVTGVGSGNEQFF. The CDR3 DNA reads TGTGCCAGCAGTTCGGTAACAGGGGTTGGGAGTGGCAATGAGCAGTTCTTC.

The chain is built from TRBV19 and TRBJ2-2, with D possibly being TRBD1 (6 bases). V lost 2 bases, J lost 7 bases, and 14 bases lay in between. This CDR3 contains 15 residues. Germline V gene sequence: CDR1 LNHDA, CDR2 SQIVND (reference sequence). The CDR3 bases are TGTGCCAGTAGTATAACCCACAGGGCGAACGGGGAGCTGTTTTTT. This translates into CASSITHRANGELFF.

This chain uses TRBV5-5 with TRBJ2-1; the match to TRBD2 covers 9 bases. This CDR3 has 17 residues. Germline-derived CDR1 and CDR2 are SGHKS and YYEKEE (reference sequence). With 1 base clipped from V and 7 bases from J, the junction kept 12 bases outside the gene matches. CDR3 coding DNA: TGTGCCAGCAGCTTGATGGCTAGCGGGATGCGTACAAATGAGCAGTTCTTC. It yields the protein CASSLMASGMRTNEQFF.

This clone was picked up many times. The chain couples TRBV7-2 to TRBJ2-3; D is unclear. The CDR3 covers 15 residues. CDR1 is SGHTA, CDR2 FQGNSA, per germline. Deletions cut 7 bases from V and 0 bases from J, with 14 bases between. This chain's CDR3 is CASTLTGGSTDTQYF. The CDR3, as DNA: TGTGCCAGCACCCTAACCGGCGGCAGCACAGATACGCAGTATTTT.

This chain's CDR3 is CASSLPLGARNTEAFF. The CDR3 DNA sequence: TGTGCCAGCAGCTTACCTCTGGGGGCCCGGAACACTGAAGCTTTCTTT. The gene calls are TRBV13 and TRBJ1-1; a possible D gene is TRBD1 (6 bases). The V gene lost 2 bases and the J gene lost 1 base, with 14 bases spanning the gap. Per the germline V gene, CDR1 is PRHDT and CDR2 is FYEKMQ (reference sequence). The CDR3 contains 16 residues.

The chain has TRBV15 and TRBJ1-4, with 9 bases identical to TRBD1. Germline V gene data show CDR1 as LNHNV and CDR2 as YYDKDF (reference sequence). V lost 2 bases, J lost 6 bases, and 4 bases stayed unmatched. The CDR3 extends over 15 amino acids. The CDR3 region has the DNA TGTGCCACCAGCAGATGGGGACAGGGTGATGAAAAACTGTTTTTT. Translation gives CATSRWGQGDEKLFF.

The V and J genes are TRBV10-3 and TRBJ1-5, with D uncertain. Trimming stripped 3 bases from V and 8 bases from J, with 11 bases between. In germline, CDR1 is ENHRY, CDR2 SYGVKD. This CDR3 is 13 amino acids long. CDR3 loop: CAISDQQREPQHF. As DNA, the CDR3 is TGTGCCATCAGTGATCAGCAGAGGGAGCCCCAGCATTTT.

The chain is built from TRBV3-1 (or the pseudogene TRBV3-2) and TRBJ1-1, with TRBD1 as a possible D gene (5 bases). Germline V gene sequence: CDR1 LGHDT, CDR2 YNNKEL (reference sequence). The CDR3 sequence is 14 residues long. V lost 5 bases and J lost 0, with 10 bases in between. The CDR3 DNA sequence: TGTGCCAGCAGCGTACAGGCCATGAACACTGAAGCTTTCTTT. The encoded protein is CASSVQAMNTEAFF.

V and J are TRBV28 and TRBJ1-2, with unresolved D. The V end was cut by 1 base, the J end by 0 bases, with 12 bases between. Germline V lookup: CDR1 MDHEN, CDR2 SYDVKM. CDR3 length: 16 residues. CDR3 loop: CASSLFQTAANYGYTF. As DNA, the CDR3 is TGTGCCAGCAGTTTATTTCAAACAGCAGCTAACTATGGCTACACCTTC.

The chain joins TRBV6-2 or TRBV6-3 to TRBJ1-5; 7 bases map to TRBD1. The CDR3 is made up of 14 amino acids. V lost 3 bases, J lost 6 bases, and 5 bases stayed unmatched. Germline CDR1 is MNHEY and CDR2 is SVGEGT. CDR3 sequence reads: CASSYLRTGQPQHF. CDR3 DNA sequence: TGTGCCAGCAGTTATCTTCGGACAGGTCAGCCCCAGCATTTT.

The chain combines TRBV19 with TRBJ2-3; TRBD2 is a possible D gene (5 bases). Germline V gene sequence: CDR1 LNHDA, CDR2 SQIVND (reference sequence). V was cut by 4 bases and J by 6 bases, with 11 bases left in between. The length of the CDR3 is 13 residues. CDR3 sequence reads: CASSTRGSDTQYF. The CDR3 region has the DNA TGTGCCAGTAGTACTAGAGGGTCGGATACGCAGTATTTT. The full variable domain, with the rest looked up from reference TRBV19 and TRBJ2-3, is DGGITQSPKYLFRKEGQNVTLSCEQNLNHDAMYWYRQDPGQGLRLIYYSQIVNDFQKGDIAEGYSVSREKKESFPLTVTSAQKNPTAFYLCASSTRGSDTQYFGPGTRLTVL.

The chain is built from TRBV9 and TRBJ1-1, with a tentative D call TRBD1 (5 bases). Germline V gene lookup returns CDR1 SGDLS and CDR2 YYNGEE. CDR3 length equals 13 residues. V was pared by 4 bases and J by 7 bases, with 14 bases between. CDR3 protein: CASSPLQDLEAFF. The CDR3 DNA is TGTGCCAGCAGCCCACTACAGGACCTTGAAGCTTTCTTT.